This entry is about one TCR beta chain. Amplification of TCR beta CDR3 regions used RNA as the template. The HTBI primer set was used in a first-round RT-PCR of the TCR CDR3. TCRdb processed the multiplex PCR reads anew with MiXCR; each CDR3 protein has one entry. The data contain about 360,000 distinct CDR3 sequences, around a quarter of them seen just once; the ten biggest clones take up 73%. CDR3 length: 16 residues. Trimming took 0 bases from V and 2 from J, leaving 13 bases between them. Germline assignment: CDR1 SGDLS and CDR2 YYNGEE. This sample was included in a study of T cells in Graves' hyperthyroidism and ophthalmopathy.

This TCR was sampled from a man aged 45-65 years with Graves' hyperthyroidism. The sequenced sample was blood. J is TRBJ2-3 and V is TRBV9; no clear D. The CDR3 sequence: CASSVGHQTATDTQYF. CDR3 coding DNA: TGTGCCAGCAGCGTAGGTCACCAAACCGCCACAGATACGCAGTATTTT.